This TCR beta chain was observed in a study of blood T cell repertoires in COVID-19. Across the study: Sources were T cells, B-cell-depleted T cells, or PBMCs; the material itself was cDNA or gDNA.

Libraries were prepared by immunoSEQ multiplex PCR; TCRdb keeps only in-frame clonotypes and omits some of them. This table has 150,000 to 200,000 clones, about 75% appearing once. Trimming left V 2 bases short and J 3 bases short, with 7 bases between. CDR3 size: 13 residues. Specimen: peripheral blood. The V and J genes are TRBV12-3 or TRBV12-4 and TRBJ1-2; D is unresolved. This clonotype was sampled from a woman in her forties or fifties with active or convalescent COVID-19. CDR3 DNA sequence: TGTGCCAGCAGTTTATGGGGAGACTATGGCTACACCTTC. Its translation is CASSLWGDYGYTF.